Listed here are 31 T cell receptor beta chains from one sample, sequenced in a study of T cells in localized non-small cell lung cancer. The repertoire was sequenced with immunoSEQ multiplex PCR; TCRdb's copy has only in-frame clones and lacks some. The sample has about 59,000 clones, around 90% seen once; the top ten hold approximately 22%. The input for sequencing was peripheral blood, taken before any cancer treatment. These receptors originate from a man aged 40 to 75 with stage I squamous cell lung carcinoma.

V and J are TRBV18 and TRBJ2-2; TRBD1 might be the D (6 bases). The CDR3 runs 16 residues. Germline V gene lookup returns CDR1 KGHSH and CDR2 LQKENI. V lost 6 bases to trimming and J lost 5 bases, with 19 bases between them. The CDR3 here is CASSLRPGQTTGELFF. For the CDR3, the DNA is TGTGCCAGCTCTCTTCGCCCTGGACAGACTACCGGGGAGCTGTTTTTT.

This clone was recorded once. The gene calls are TRBV7-3 and TRBJ2-5; D may match TRBD1 or TRBD2 (5 bases each). This CDR3 is 13 amino acids long. The germline V gene encodes CDR1 SGHTA and CDR2 FQGTGA. V lost 4 bases to trimming and J lost 4 bases, with 10 bases between them. The CDR3 spells CASSSGPRETQYF. The CDR3 nucleotides read TGTGCCAGCAGCTCGGGACCGAGAGAGACCCAGTACTTC.

The chain has TRBV7-6 and TRBJ2-1, with D uncertain. Germline V gene data show CDR1 as SGHVS and CDR2 as FNYEAQ. V shed 5 bases and J shed 10 bases, with 12 bases lying between them. This CDR3 is 12 amino acids long. In nucleotides, the CDR3 is TGTGCCAGCAGCCATGGGTTCGGGGAGCAGTTCTTC. This sequence encodes CASSHGFGEQFF.

The CDR3 nucleotides are TGTGCCACCAGCAGAGGTAGCGGGAGAGGGACAGATACGCAGTATTTT. Its translation is CATSRGSGRGTDTQYF. The V gene is TRBV15, the J gene TRBJ2-3; 9 bases match TRBD2. J gave up 3 bases and V 1 base, and 5 bases lay outside the gene matches. The CDR3 spans 16 residues. Germline V gene lookup returns CDR1 LNHNV and CDR2 YYDKDF (reference sequence).

The chain carries TRBV5-6 and TRBJ1-1; no clear D. Germline V gene lookup returns CDR1 SGHDT and CDR2 YYEEEE. The CDR3 covers 16 residues. With 1 base removed from V and 0 bases from J, the gap between germline ends came to 13 bases. In DNA form, the CDR3 reads TGTGCCAGCAGCTTGTATATCCGCACGGTGAACACTGAAGCTTTCTTT. It encodes CASSLYIRTVNTEAFF.

The chain employs TRBV12-5 and TRBJ2-2; 9 bases match TRBD2. V lost 6 bases and J lost 5; bases outside the gene matches: 4. Germline CDR1 and CDR2: LGHNT and FRNRAP. The CDR3 runs 14 residues. The CDR3 DNA reads TGTGCTAGTGGGGTAGCGGGAGCTACCGGGGAGCTGTTTTTT. Protein product: CASGVAGATGELFF.

This chain uses TRBV4-1 with TRBJ1-5; D not certain. Germline assignment: CDR1 MGHRA and CDR2 YSYEKL. The CDR3 loop spans 14 amino acids. Trimming took off 1 base at V and 1 base at J, with 5 bases between the two ends. CDR3 in amino acids: CASSQVGSNQPQHF. CDR3 nucleotides: TGCGCCAGCAGCCAAGTGGGGAGCAATCAGCCCCAGCATTTT.

The J gene is TRBJ2-1, the V gene TRBV29-1; a weak D match, TRBD1 (5 bases). Per germline, CDR1 SQVTM and CDR2 ANQGSEA. The CDR3 is 15 amino acids. Trimming stripped 0 bases from V and 3 bases from J, with 12 bases between. The CDR3 protein is CSVEESGPGYNEQFF. In nucleotides, the CDR3 is TGCAGCGTTGAAGAGTCAGGGCCGGGCTACAATGAGCAGTTCTTC.

The J gene is TRBJ1-4, the V gene TRBV11-2; D is undetermined. The V and J ends lost 5 bases and 8 bases respectively, with 6 bases between them. The CDR3 has 11 residues. Germline V lookup: CDR1 SGHAT, CDR2 FQNNGV. The CDR3 nucleotides read TGTGCCAGCAGCCGCAGCGAAAAACTGTTTTTT. This gives the protein CASSRSEKLFF. The variable domain in full, completed from reference TRBV11-2 and TRBJ1-4, reads EAGVAQSPRYKIIEKRQSVAFWCNPISGHATLYWYQQILGQGPKLLIQFQNNGVVDDSQLPKDRFSAERLKGVDSTLKIQPAKLEDSAVYLCASSRSEKLFFGSGTQLSVL.

This clone was seen once. V and J are TRBV11-3 and TRBJ2-7, with D hard to call. Germline values: CDR1 SGHNT, CDR2 YENEEA. Deletions cut 7 bases from V and 4 bases from J, with 17 bases between. The CDR3 runs 14 residues. The CDR3 DNA sequence: TGTGCCAGCACTAACCGGGTCCTAAGGTACGAGCAGTACTTC. This translates into CASTNRVLRYEQYF.

The chain has TRBV20-1 and TRBJ2-5; D gene uncertain. V was cut by 1 base and J by 5 bases, with 5 bases left in between. The CDR3 sequence is 11 residues long. CDR1 is DFQATT, CDR2 SNEGSKA, per germline (reference sequence). The CDR3 is CSARAGETQYF. CDR3 nucleotides: TGCAGTGCTAGAGCTGGGGAGACCCAGTACTTC.

The rearrangement links TRBV6-4 to TRBJ2-2; D is undetermined. This CDR3 has 13 residues. V was shortened by 2 bases and J by 6 bases, with 7 bases between the two germline ends. Germline loops: CDR1 MRHNA, CDR2 SNTAGT. The CDR3 DNA reads TGTGCCAGCAGTGACCGGGCCGCCGGGGAGCTGTTTTTT. Protein: CASSDRAAGELFF.

The CDR3 DNA reads as TGTGCCATCAGTGAGTCGCGTACACAACAAGAGACCCAGTACTTC. This translates into CAISESRTQQETQYF. The chain has TRBV10-3 and TRBJ2-5; D gene unclear. The V end was cut by 0 bases, the J end by 2 bases, with 10 bases between. This CDR3 has 15 residues. Per germline, CDR1 ENHRY and CDR2 SYGVKD.

The V and J genes are TRBV9 and TRBJ2-3, with 11 bases lining up with TRBD2. This CDR3 has 16 residues. J lost 0 bases, V lost 4 bases, and 4 bases had no gene match. Germline lookup yields CDR1 SGDLS and CDR2 YYNGEE. CDR3 nucleotide sequence: TGTGCCAGCAGCTTGGGACTAGCGGCTAGCACAGATACGCAGTATTTT. As protein: CASSLGLAASTDTQYF.

By share, this clone ranks as medium-sized. The chain couples TRBV4-2 to TRBJ2-3; 8 bases map to TRBD2. The CDR3 runs 17 residues. CDR1 LGHNA and CDR2 YNFKEQ come from the germline V gene. V gave up 1 base and J gave up 1 base; unmatched junction bases: 7. Here the CDR3 reads CASSQGLAIKRTDTQYF. CDR3 nucleotides: TGTGCCAGCAGCCAAGGACTAGCGATAAAACGCACAGATACGCAGTATTTT.

The rearrangement links TRBV5-1 to TRBJ1-1; 7 bases agree with TRBD1. The V segment lost 4 bases and the J segment 4 bases; nucleotides outside the gene matches: 10. Germline lookup yields CDR1 SGHRS and CDR2 YFSETQ. The CDR3 covers 15 residues. The CDR3 loop is CASSETGIEGTEAFF. CDR3 in DNA: TGCGCCAGCAGCGAGACAGGGATAGAGGGCACTGAAGCTTTCTTT.

This chain joins TRBV28 and TRBJ1-2; no clear D. Trimming left V 2 bases short and J 7 bases short, with 8 bases between. The CDR3 is 12 residues long. Germline lookup yields CDR1 MDHEN and CDR2 SYDVKM. The chain's CDR3 is CASSLATGGYTF. As DNA, the CDR3 is TGTGCCAGCAGTTTAGCGACCGGTGGCTACACCTTC.

The chain carries TRBV19 and TRBJ2-7; D tentatively reads TRBD1 or TRBD2 (5 bases each). Germline loops: CDR1 LNHDA, CDR2 SQIVND (reference sequence). Trimming cost V 5 bases and J 1 base, with 15 bases left between them. This CDR3 has 15 residues. The CDR3 loop is CASSPPGRKSYEQYF. The CDR3, as DNA: TGTGCCAGTAGTCCCCCGGGACGGAAATCCTACGAGCAGTACTTC.

The V and J genes are TRBV14 and TRBJ1-3; 7 bases line up with TRBD1. This CDR3 region has 16 residues. Germline V gives CDR1 SGHDN, CDR2 FVKESK. The ends lost 1 base at V and 0 bases at J; junction bases unmatched: 3. CDR3 amino acids: CASSQANRGSGNTIYF. The CDR3 DNA follows: TGTGCCAGCAGCCAAGCGAACAGGGGCTCTGGAAACACCATATATTTT. The variable domain in full, with the rest retrieved from reference TRBV14 and TRBJ1-3, is EAGVTQFPSHSVIEKGQTVTLRCDPISGHDNLYWYRRVMGKEIKFLLHFVKESKQDESGMPNNRFLAERTGGTYSTLKVQPAELEDSGVYFCASSQANRGSGNTIYFGEGSWLTVV.

The genes are TRBV7-8 and TRBJ1-1; unclear D gene. The CDR3 is made up of 14 amino acids. Trimming pared 2 bases from V and 4 bases from J, leaving 11 bases between. The germline V gene has CDR1 SGHVS and CDR2 FQNEAQ. The CDR3 sequence is CASSLSTRGTEAFF. CDR3 sequence (DNA): TGTGCCAGCAGCTTAAGTACCCGGGGCACTGAAGCTTTCTTT.

The chain employs TRBV2 and TRBJ1-3; D is ambiguous. CDR1 is SNHLY, CDR2 FYNNEI, per germline. The CDR3 is made up of 15 amino acids. Trimming cost V 4 bases and J 0 bases, with 10 bases left between them. CDR3 nucleotide sequence: TGTGCCAGCAGTGTGGCTGGGCTCTCTGGAAACACCATATATTTT. As protein: CASSVAGLSGNTIYF.

The rearrangement joins TRBV18 to TRBJ1-2; D remains ambiguous. The CDR3 covers 12 residues. Trimming shortened V by 2 bases and J by 7 bases, and 8 bases separated the two germline ends. CDR1 KGHSH and CDR2 LQKENI come from the germline V gene. CDR3 coding DNA: TGTGCCAGCTCACCAGGAAGCCCTGGCTACACCTTC. It specifies CASSPGSPGYTF.

The chain combines TRBV11-3 with TRBJ2-1, with D maybe TRBD2 (8 bases). Deletions cut 5 bases from V and 3 bases from J, with 17 bases between. The germline V gene has CDR1 SGHNT and CDR2 YENEEA. The CDR3 covers 16 residues. The CDR3 nucleotides are TGTGCCAGCAGCCCAGGGGGTAGCGGGATCTACAATGAGCAGTTCTTC. It yields the protein CASSPGGSGIYNEQFF.

This clone was detected a few times. This sequence joins TRBV7-9 and TRBJ2-3; D remains ambiguous. Germline CDR1 SEHNR, CDR2 FQNEAQ (reference sequence). The CDR3 has 17 residues. V dropped 4 bases and J dropped 0 bases, with 17 bases sitting between them. In DNA form, the CDR3 reads TGTGCCAGCAGCTCTCAGTTGATAGACCTTAGCACAGATACGCAGTATTTT. Amino acids: CASSSQLIDLSTDTQYF.

The chain links TRBV5-1 to TRBJ2-3, with D unclear. Germline V lookup: CDR1 SGHRS, CDR2 YFSETQ. V lost 0 bases and J 4 bases, leaving 15 bases between the germline ends. This CDR3 spans 16 amino acids. The CDR3 nucleotides are TGCGCCAGCAGCTTGGCTGGCGGCCAGCAAGCAGATACGCAGTATTTT. Protein product: CASSLAGGQQADTQYF.

This chain links TRBV10-3 with TRBJ2-4; 9 nucleotides line up with TRBD1. This CDR3 has 16 residues. The junction had 7 bases not matched to a gene; V was cut back by 0 bases and J by 7 bases. The germline V gene encodes CDR1 ENHRY and CDR2 SYGVKD. The CDR3 is CAISESTGQGRNIQYF. The CDR3 bases are TGTGCCATCAGTGAGTCGACGGGACAGGGTAGGAACATTCAGTACTTC.

This clone appeared once. The J gene is TRBJ2-1, the V gene TRBV7-6, with TRBD2 matching over 7 bases. There are 15 residues in the CDR3. The V segment lost 1 base and the J segment 5 bases; nucleotides outside the gene matches: 5. Germline V gene lookup returns CDR1 SGHVS and CDR2 FNYEAQ. CDR3 residues: CASSLVPSGDNEQFF. CDR3 bases: TGTGCCAGCAGCTTAGTCCCTAGCGGCGACAATGAGCAGTTCTTC.

In nucleotides, the CDR3 is TGTGCCAGCAGTGTACGGCCGAGCACAGATACGCAGTATTTT. Its translation: CASSVRPSTDTQYF. This rearrangement joins TRBV7-6 to TRBJ2-3; D gene uncertain. Germline-derived CDR1 and CDR2 are SGHVS and FNYEAQ. The CDR3 covers 14 residues. Trimming shortened V by 6 bases and J by 0 bases, and 10 bases separated the two germline ends.

The chain couples TRBV6-4 to TRBJ2-5, with no clear D. V was shortened by 2 bases and J by 7 bases, with 8 bases between the two germline ends. The CDR3 contains 12 residues. From germline, CDR1 is MRHNA and CDR2 SNTAGT. As DNA, the CDR3 is TGTGCCAGCAGTGACAACCTTGGGACCCAGTACTTC. Translation gives CASSDNLGTQYF.

CDR3 nucleotide sequence: TGTGCCAGCAGTTTAACAGGGATATGGTCTGATAGCAATCAGCCCCAGCATTTT. Translating gives CASSLTGIWSDSNQPQHF. The gene calls are TRBV28 and TRBJ1-5; TRBD1 might be the D (6 bases). Trimming took 2 bases from V and 0 from J, leaving 17 bases between them. The CDR3 sequence is 18 residues long. The V gene's germline CDR1 is MDHEN and CDR2 SYDVKM.

The rearrangement joins TRBV10-3 to TRBJ1-5, with D unclear. Germline values: CDR1 ENHRY, CDR2 SYGVKD. V shed 3 bases and J shed 1 base, with 1 base lying between them. The CDR3 is 12 amino acids. This chain's CDR3 is CAISESNQPQHF. The CDR3 nucleotides are TGTGCCATCAGTGAAAGCAATCAGCCCCAGCATTTT.